This paragraph covers one T cell receptor beta chain sequence. Its antigen is undetermined. The study sequenced TCR beta in blood CD8+ and CD4+ T cells. Isolation of CD8+ and CD4+ T cells was performed negatively, whereas enrichment of TEMRA cells was done by FACS. The CDR3 spans 12 residues. The germline CDR1 and CDR2 sequences are SEHNR and FQNEAQ (reference sequence). The V end was cut by 1 base, the J end by 9 bases, with 7 bases between. After extraction with the RNeasy kit, roughly 0.45 to 1 ug of the RNA was reverse transcribed using random hexamers. Amplification of TCR beta CDR3 spanned 54 Vbeta and 13 Jbeta via immunoSEQ multiplex PCR. Each CDR3 protein gets one entry after TCRdb re-called the immunoSEQ multiplex PCR reads with MiXCR. This table has approximately 230,000 distinct CDR3 sequences, 85% to 95% appearing once. This sample stems from a study of CD8 T cells in Susac syndrome. Study outcomes and limitations: By the study's own acknowledgment, its TCR sequencing and HLA analysis included relatively few individuals.

V is TRBV7-9 and J is TRBJ1-5; D is unclear. This TCR was recovered from a human donor with multiple sclerosis. The sequenced sample consisted of CD4+ T cells from PBMCs. CDR3 loop: CASSLGRLPQHF. Here the CDR3 DNA reads TGTGCCAGCAGCTTAGGCAGGCTGCCCCAGCATTTT.